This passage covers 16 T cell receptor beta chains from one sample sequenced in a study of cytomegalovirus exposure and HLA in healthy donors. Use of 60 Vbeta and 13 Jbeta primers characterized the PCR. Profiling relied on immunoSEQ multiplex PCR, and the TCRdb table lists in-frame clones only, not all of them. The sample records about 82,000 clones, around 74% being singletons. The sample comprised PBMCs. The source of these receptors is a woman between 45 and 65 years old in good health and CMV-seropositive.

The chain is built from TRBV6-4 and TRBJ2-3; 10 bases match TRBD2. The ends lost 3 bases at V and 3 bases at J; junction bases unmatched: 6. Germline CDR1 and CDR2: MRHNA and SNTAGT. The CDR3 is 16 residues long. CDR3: CASSESSGSATDTQYF. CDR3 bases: TGTGCCAGCAGTGAGTCTAGCGGGAGTGCAACAGATACGCAGTATTTT.

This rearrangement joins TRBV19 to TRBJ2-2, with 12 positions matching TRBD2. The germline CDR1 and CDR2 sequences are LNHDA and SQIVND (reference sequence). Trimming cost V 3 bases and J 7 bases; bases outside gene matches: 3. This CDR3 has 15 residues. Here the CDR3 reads CASSMTSGSIGELFF. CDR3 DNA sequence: TGTGCCAGTAGTATGACTAGCGGGAGCATCGGGGAGCTGTTTTTT. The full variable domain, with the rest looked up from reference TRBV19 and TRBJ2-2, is DGGITQSPKYLFRKEGQNVTLSCEQNLNHDAMYWYRQDPGQGLRLIYYSQIVNDFQKGDIAEGYSVSREKKESFPLTVTSAQKNPTAFYLCASSMTSGSIGELFFGEGSRLTVL.

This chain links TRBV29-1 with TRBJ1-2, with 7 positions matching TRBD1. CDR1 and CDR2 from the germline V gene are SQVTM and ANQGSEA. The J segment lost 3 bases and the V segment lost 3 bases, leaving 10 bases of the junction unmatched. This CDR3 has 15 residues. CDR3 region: CSVDRQNRGDYGYTF. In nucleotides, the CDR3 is TGCAGCGTTGATCGGCAAAACAGGGGTGACTATGGCTACACCTTC.

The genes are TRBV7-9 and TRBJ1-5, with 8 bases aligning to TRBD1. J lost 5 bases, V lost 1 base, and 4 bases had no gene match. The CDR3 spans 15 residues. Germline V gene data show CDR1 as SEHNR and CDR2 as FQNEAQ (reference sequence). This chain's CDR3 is CASSLGTGLDQPQHF. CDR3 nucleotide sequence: TGTGCCAGCAGCTTAGGGACAGGGCTGGATCAGCCCCAGCATTTT.

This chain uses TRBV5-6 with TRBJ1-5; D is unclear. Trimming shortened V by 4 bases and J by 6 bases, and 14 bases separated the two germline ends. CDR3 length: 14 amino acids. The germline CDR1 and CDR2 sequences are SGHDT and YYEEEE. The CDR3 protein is CASSTQALSQPQHF. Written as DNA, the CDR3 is TGTGCCAGCAGCACCCAGGCCCTTAGTCAGCCCCAGCATTTT.

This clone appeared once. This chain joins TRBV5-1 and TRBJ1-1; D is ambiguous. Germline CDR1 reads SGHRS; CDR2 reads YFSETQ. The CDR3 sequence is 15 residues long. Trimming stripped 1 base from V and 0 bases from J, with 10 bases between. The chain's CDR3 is CASSLRHWVNTEAFF. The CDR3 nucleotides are TGCGCCAGCAGCTTGAGACACTGGGTGAACACTGAAGCTTTCTTT.

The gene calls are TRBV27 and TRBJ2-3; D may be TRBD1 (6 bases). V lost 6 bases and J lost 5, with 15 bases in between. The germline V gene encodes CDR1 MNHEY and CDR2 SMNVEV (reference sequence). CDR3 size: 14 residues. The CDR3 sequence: CASSQGKVGDTQYF. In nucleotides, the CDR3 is TGTGCCAGCAGCCAGGGGAAGGTCGGAGATACGCAGTATTTT.

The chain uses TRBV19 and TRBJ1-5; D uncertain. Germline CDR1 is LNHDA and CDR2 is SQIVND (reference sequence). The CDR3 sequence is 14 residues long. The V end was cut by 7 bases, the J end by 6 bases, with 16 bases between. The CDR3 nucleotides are TGTGCCAGTAAGTGGCCCGGCCGGAGTCAGCCCCAGCATTTT. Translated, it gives CASKWPGRSQPQHF.

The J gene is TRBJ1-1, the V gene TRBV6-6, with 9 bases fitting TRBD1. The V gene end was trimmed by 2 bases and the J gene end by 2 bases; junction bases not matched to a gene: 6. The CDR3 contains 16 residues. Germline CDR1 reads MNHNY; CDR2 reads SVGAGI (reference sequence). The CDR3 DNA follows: TGTGCCAGCAGTTACCGGGACAGGGCGGCCAACACTGAAGCTTTCTTT. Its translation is CASSYRDRAANTEAFF.

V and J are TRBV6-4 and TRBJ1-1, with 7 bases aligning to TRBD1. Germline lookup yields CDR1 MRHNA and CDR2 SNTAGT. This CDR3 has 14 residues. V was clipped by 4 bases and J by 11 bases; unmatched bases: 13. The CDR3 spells CASSVSRDSAWAFF. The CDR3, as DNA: TGTGCCAGCAGTGTATCCCGGGACAGCGCCTGGGCTTTCTTT.

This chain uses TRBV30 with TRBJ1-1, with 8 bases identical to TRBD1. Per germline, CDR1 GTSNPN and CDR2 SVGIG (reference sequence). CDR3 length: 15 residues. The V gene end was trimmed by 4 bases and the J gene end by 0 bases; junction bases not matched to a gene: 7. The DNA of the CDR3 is TGTGCCTGGAAAATACGGACAGGGATGAACACTGAAGCTTTCTTT. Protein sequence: CAWKIRTGMNTEAFF.

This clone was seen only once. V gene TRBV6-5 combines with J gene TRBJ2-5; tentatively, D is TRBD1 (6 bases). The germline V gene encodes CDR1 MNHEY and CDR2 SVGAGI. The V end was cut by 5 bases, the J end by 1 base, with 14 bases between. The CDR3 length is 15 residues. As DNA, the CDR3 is TGTGCCAGCAGTGGGACCGGGACACTCCAAGAGACCCAGTACTTC. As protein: CASSGTGTLQETQYF.

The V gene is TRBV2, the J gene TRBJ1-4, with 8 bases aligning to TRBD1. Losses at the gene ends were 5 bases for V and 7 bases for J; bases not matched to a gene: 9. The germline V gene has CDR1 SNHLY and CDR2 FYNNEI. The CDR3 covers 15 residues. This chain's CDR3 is CASSPYGQGGEKLFF. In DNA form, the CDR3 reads TGTGCCAGCAGTCCCTACGGACAGGGAGGTGAAAAACTGTTTTTT. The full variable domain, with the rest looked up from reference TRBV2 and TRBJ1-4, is EPEVTQTPSHQVTQMGQEVILRCVPISNHLYFYWYRQILGQKVEFLVSFYNNEISEKSEIFDDQFSVERPDGSNFTLKIRSTKLEDSAMYFCASSPYGQGGEKLFFGSGTQLSVL.

CDR3 sequence: CASSEWEGSGFYEQYF. CDR3 nucleotide sequence: TGTGCCAGCAGTGAATGGGAGGGTAGCGGGTTTTACGAGCAGTACTTC. The chain recombines TRBV2 with TRBJ2-7, with 7 bases aligning to TRBD2. The J segment lost 4 bases and the V segment lost 2 bases, leaving 11 bases of the junction unmatched. Per germline, CDR1 SNHLY and CDR2 FYNNEI. The CDR3 spans 16 residues. The variable domain in full, completed from reference TRBV2 and TRBJ2-7, reads EPEVTQTPSHQVTQMGQEVILRCVPISNHLYFYWYRQILGQKVEFLVSFYNNEISEKSEIFDDQFSVERPDGSNFTLKIRSTKLEDSAMYFCASSEWEGSGFYEQYFGPGTRLTVT.

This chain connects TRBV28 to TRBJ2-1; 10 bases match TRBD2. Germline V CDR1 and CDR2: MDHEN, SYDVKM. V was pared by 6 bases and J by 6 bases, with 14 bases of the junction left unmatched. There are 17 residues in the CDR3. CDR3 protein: CASRRRLTGTSVNEQFF. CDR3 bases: TGTGCCAGCAGACGACGGCTAACCGGGACTAGCGTCAATGAGCAGTTCTTC. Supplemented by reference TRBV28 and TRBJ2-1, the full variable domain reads DVKVTQSSRYLVKRTGEKVFLECVQDMDHENMFWYRQDPGLGLRLIYFSYDVKMKEKGDIPEGYSVSREKKERFSLILESASTNQTSMYLCASRRRLTGTSVNEQFFGPGTRLTVL.

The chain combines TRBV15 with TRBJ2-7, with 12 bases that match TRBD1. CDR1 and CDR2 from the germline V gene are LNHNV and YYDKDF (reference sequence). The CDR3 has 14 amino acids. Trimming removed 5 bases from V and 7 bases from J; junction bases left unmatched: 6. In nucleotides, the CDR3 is TGTGCCACCAGCGGGGGGGACAGGGGGCAAGAGCAGTACTTC. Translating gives CATSGGDRGQEQYF.